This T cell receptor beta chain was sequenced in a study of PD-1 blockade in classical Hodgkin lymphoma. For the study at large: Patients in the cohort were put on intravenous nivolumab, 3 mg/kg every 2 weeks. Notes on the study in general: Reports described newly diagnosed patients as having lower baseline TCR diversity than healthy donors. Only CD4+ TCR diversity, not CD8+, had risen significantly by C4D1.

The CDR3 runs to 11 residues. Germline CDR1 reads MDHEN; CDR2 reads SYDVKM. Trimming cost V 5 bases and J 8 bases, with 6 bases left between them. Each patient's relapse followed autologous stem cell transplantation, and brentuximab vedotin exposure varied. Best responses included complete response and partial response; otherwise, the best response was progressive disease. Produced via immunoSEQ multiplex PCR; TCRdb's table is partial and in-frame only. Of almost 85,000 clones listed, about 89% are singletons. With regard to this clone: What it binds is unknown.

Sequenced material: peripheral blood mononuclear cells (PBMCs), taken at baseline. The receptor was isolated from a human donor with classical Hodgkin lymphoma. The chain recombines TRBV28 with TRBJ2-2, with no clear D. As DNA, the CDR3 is TGTGCCAGCAGTAATTGGGGGGAGCTGTTTTTT. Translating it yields CASSNWGELFF.